The 30 T cell receptor beta chains presented below share a single source sample, sequenced in a study of blood T cells in healthy people across ages. Sample-barcoded 5' priming and a J-beta primer mix drove a second PCR of about 7 to 12 cycles. TCRdb itself ran the 5' RACE reads through MiXCR, one entry per CDR3 protein. The profile covers approximately 880,000 distinct CDR3 sequences, with around 49% appearing a single time and around an eighth taken by the ten largest. Specimen: blood. Receptors originate from a man younger than 45 in good health.

V and J are TRBV7-3 and TRBJ1-1; TRBD1 aligns across 9 bases. After removal of 5 bases from V and 4 bases from J, the junction contained 5 bases not matched to a gene. The CDR3 sequence is 14 residues long. Germline CDR1 is SGHTA and CDR2 is FQGTGA. The CDR3 sequence is CASSPATGGTEAFF. The CDR3 nucleotides read TGTGCCAGCAGCCCGGCGACAGGGGGCACTGAAGCTTTCTTT. Full variable domain (missing parts from reference TRBV7-3 and TRBJ1-1): GAGVSQTPSNKVTEKGKYVELRCDPISGHTALYWYRQSLGQGPEFLIYFQGTGAADDSGLPNDRFFAVRPEGSVSTLKIQRTERGDSAVYLCASSPATGGTEAFFGQGTRLTVV.

The chain recombines TRBV12-3 or TRBV12-4 with TRBJ2-3; possibly TRBD2 for D (6 bases). This CDR3 comprises 14 residues. Trimming pared 3 bases from V and 5 bases from J, leaving 12 bases between. The DNA of the CDR3 is TGTGCCAGCAGTTTCACGCGGGGAGGAGATACGCAGTATTTT. It specifies CASSFTRGGDTQYF.

There are many counts of this clonotype. The chain couples TRBV6-2 or TRBV6-3 to TRBJ2-7, with 8 nucleotides matching TRBD1. Germline CDR1 reads MNHEY; CDR2 reads SVGEGT. CDR3 length: 14 amino acids. Trimming took 4 bases from V and 7 from J; bases not matched to a gene: 9. The CDR3 protein is CASSSTGGYREQYF. In DNA form, the CDR3 reads TGTGCCAGCAGTTCTACAGGGGGATATCGAGAGCAGTACTTC.

The J gene is TRBJ2-1, the V gene TRBV7-3; TRBD2 matches at 9 bases. The CDR3 has 15 residues. Germline V gives CDR1 SGHTA, CDR2 FQGTGA. V trimming: 5 bases; J trimming: 5 bases; junction bases outside the gene matches: 7. Here the CDR3 reads CASSRDLAGHNEQFF. CDR3 DNA: TGTGCCAGCAGCCGTGACCTAGCGGGGCACAATGAGCAGTTCTTC.

V is TRBV20-1 and J is TRBJ2-7, with D possibly TRBD1 on 5 matching bases. The CDR3 runs to 12 residues. V lost 8 bases and J 2 bases, leaving 13 bases between the germline ends. Germline V gene sequence: CDR1 DFQATT, CDR2 SNEGSKA (reference sequence). CDR3 in DNA: TGCAGTCAGAGGTACAGGACCTACGAGCAGTACTTC. This translates into CSQRYRTYEQYF.

V usage is TRBV6-1 and J usage is TRBJ2-5, with 7 bases fitting TRBD1. The J call may be mistaken, given a closer DNA end match to TRBJ2-7. The CDR3 runs to 14 residues. The germline gives CDR1 MNHNS, CDR2 SASEGT. CDR3 nucleotide sequence: TGTGCCAGCAGTGAAGCGAACAGGGGCTACGAGCAGTACTTC. This translates into CASSEANRGYEQYF.

Only a few counts were recorded for this clonotype. V and J are TRBV28 and TRBJ2-7; possible D gene TRBD1, 6 bases. CDR3 length: 12 residues. Per the germline V gene, CDR1 is MDHEN and CDR2 is SYDVKM. Trimming cost V 8 bases and J 3 bases, with 11 bases left between them. CDR3 sequence (DNA): TGTGCCAGCGGGCGAGGGGGCTACGAGCAGTACTTC. Its protein is CASGRGGYEQYF.

This clonotype was recorded many times. The V and J genes are TRBV29-1 and TRBJ2-7, with 7 bases identical to TRBD1. The V gene end was trimmed by 6 bases and the J gene end by 0 bases; junction bases not matched to a gene: 5. The CDR3 has 13 residues. Per germline, CDR1 SQVTM and CDR2 ANQGSEA. The CDR3 is CSVVTGSSYEQYF. CDR3 nucleotide sequence: TGCAGCGTCGTGACAGGGAGCTCCTACGAGCAGTACTTC.

This clonotype was found many times. The chain joins TRBV6-2 or TRBV6-3 to TRBJ2-5; TRBD2 aligns across 7 bases. The CDR3 runs to 13 residues. The ends lost 6 bases at V and 4 bases at J; junction bases unmatched: 5. Germline assignment: CDR1 MNHEY and CDR2 SVGEGT. The CDR3 DNA reads as TGTGCCAGCAGCCGACTAGCCTCAGAGACCCAGTACTTC. It encodes CASSRLASETQYF.

This clonotype appeared a few times. This rearrangement joins TRBV5-1 to TRBJ2-1; TRBD2 matches 7 bases. The V and J ends lost 4 bases and 2 bases, in that order; junction bases with no gene match: 9. CDR3 length: 16 amino acids. Germline-derived CDR1 and CDR2 are SGHRS and YFSETQ. CDR3 DNA sequence: TGCGCCAGCAGCGGGAGGGTAGGGGACCCCTACAATGAGCAGTTCTTC. It is translated as CASSGRVGDPYNEQFF.

This rearrangement joins TRBV12-3 or TRBV12-4 to TRBJ1-2; D remains unclear. V lost 3 bases to trimming and J lost 8 bases, with 10 bases between them. The CDR3 is made up of 12 amino acids. This CDR3 reads CASSLIAAGYTF. CDR3 sequence (DNA): TGTGCCAGCAGTTTGATCGCGGCAGGCTACACCTTC.

The chain is built from TRBV7-6 and TRBJ2-7; D uncertain. Looked up from germline, CDR1 is SGHVS and CDR2 is FNYEAQ. V was cut by 2 bases and J by 1 base, with 12 bases left in between. The CDR3 has 15 residues. The CDR3 bases are TGTGCCAGCAGCTTAACCGACAATCCATCCTACGAGCAGTACTTC. It specifies CASSLTDNPSYEQYF.

V gene TRBV15 combines with J gene TRBJ2-4, with a weak D call TRBD2 (6 bases). Germline V gene sequence: CDR1 LNHNV, CDR2 YYDKDF (reference sequence). The V end was cut by 0 bases, the J end by 1 base, with 10 bases between. The CDR3 loop spans 16 amino acids. The CDR3 protein is CATSRDAGGAKNIQYF. CDR3 in DNA: TGTGCCACCAGCAGAGATGCCGGGGGTGCCAAAAACATTCAGTACTTC.

This clonotype was observed many times. This chain links TRBV11-2 with TRBJ2-5, with D possibly TRBD1 on 5 matching bases. Germline V CDR1 and CDR2: SGHAT, FQNNGV. V lost 3 bases, J lost 6 bases, and 14 bases lay in between. There are 14 residues in the CDR3. The CDR3 bases are TGTGCCAGCAGCTTCGACAGTTCAATCAAGACCCAGTACTTC. Translation: CASSFDSSIKTQYF.

Only a few counts were recorded for this clonotype. The J gene is TRBJ2-3, the V gene TRBV7-2, with TRBD1 matching over 9 bases. The V gene's germline CDR1 is SGHTA and CDR2 FQGNSA. V shed 1 base, J shed 1 base, and the junction held 3 bases outside the gene matches. The CDR3 contains 16 residues. CDR3: CASSLGWDRGTDTQYF. The CDR3 nucleotides are TGTGCCAGCAGCTTAGGATGGGACAGGGGCACAGATACGCAGTATTTT.

The chain couples TRBV27 to TRBJ1-2; no clear D. Germline-derived CDR1 and CDR2 are MNHEY and SMNVEV (reference sequence). Trimming left V 0 bases short and J 7 bases short, with 15 bases between. The CDR3 is 15 residues long. CDR3 coding DNA: TGTGCCAGCAGTTTATCGAGTGGCAGCGCCGGTGGCTACACCTTC. Protein sequence: CASSLSSGSAGGYTF.

The chain couples TRBV18 to TRBJ2-7; D is undetermined. Germline values: CDR1 KGHSH, CDR2 LQKENI. The V end was cut by 0 bases, the J end by 4 bases, with 7 bases between. CDR3 length: 13 amino acids. Written as DNA, the CDR3 is TGTGCCAGCTCACCACCCGATGCATACGAGCAGTACTTC. As protein: CASSPPDAYEQYF.

The chain has TRBV14 and TRBJ2-7; 9 bases align to TRBD2. CDR1 and CDR2 from the germline V gene are SGHDN and FVKESK. V was clipped by 4 bases and J by 6 bases; unmatched bases: 10. The CDR3 totals 15 residues. The CDR3 loop reads CASSPGTSIPREQYF. Written as DNA, the CDR3 is TGTGCCAGCAGCCCCGGGACTAGCATCCCCCGCGAGCAGTACTTC.

The gene calls are TRBV7-9 and TRBJ2-7, with 7 bases that match TRBD1. This CDR3 is built from 15 residues. Trimming removed 5 bases from V and 4 bases from J; junction bases left unmatched: 11. Germline CDR1 SEHNR, CDR2 FQNEAQ (reference sequence). CDR3: CASSNPGTASYEQYF. CDR3 in DNA: TGTGCCAGCAGCAACCCCGGGACAGCTAGTTACGAGCAGTACTTC.

This chain connects TRBV20-1 to TRBJ2-1; D unresolved. CDR3 length: 14 amino acids. The V end lost 3 bases, the J end lost 0 bases, and 9 bases lay between the germline ends. Germline loops: CDR1 DFQATT, CDR2 SNEGSKA (reference sequence). CDR3 loop: CSASMDLSYNEQFF. CDR3 DNA: TGCAGTGCTAGTATGGATCTCTCCTACAATGAGCAGTTCTTC.

The J gene is TRBJ2-1, the V gene TRBV5-1, with 15 bases matching TRBD2. Germline assignment: CDR1 SGHRS and CDR2 YFSETQ. The CDR3 extends over 17 amino acids. Trimming removed 4 bases from V and 7 bases from J; junction bases left unmatched: 9. The CDR3: CASSQGLAGGSPNEQFF. For the CDR3, the DNA is TGCGCCAGCAGCCAGGGACTAGCGGGGGGTTCTCCTAATGAGCAGTTCTTC.

This chain uses TRBV20-1 with TRBJ2-3, with TRBD1 matching 9 bases. The germline V gene encodes CDR1 DFQATT and CDR2 SNEGSKA (reference sequence). The V and J ends lost 0 bases and 3 bases, in that order; junction bases with no gene match: 4. The CDR3 loop spans 15 amino acids. DNA of the CDR3: TGCAGTGCTAGAGATCCGGGACAGGGTACAGATACGCAGTATTTT. Translation gives CSARDPGQGTDTQYF.

This clonotype turned up a few times. The chain has TRBV24-1 and TRBJ1-5; tentatively, D is TRBD1 (6 bases). Germline V gene lookup returns CDR1 KGHDR and CDR2 SFDVKD. V gave up 4 bases and J gave up 3 bases, with 12 bases separating them. The CDR3 is 15 residues long. CDR3 sequence (DNA): TGTGCCACCAGTGACGCACAGGGTACCAATCAGCCCCAGCATTTT. Translated: CATSDAQGTNQPQHF.

In its sample, this clonotype was seen a few times. The chain combines TRBV7-3 with TRBJ2-3; 12 bases map to TRBD2. The germline CDR1 and CDR2 sequences are SGHTA and FQGTGA. This CDR3 region has 16 residues. The J segment lost 1 base and the V segment lost 5 bases, leaving 4 bases of the junction unmatched. CDR3 sequence: CASSPRTSGGTDTQYF. CDR3 DNA: TGTGCCAGCAGCCCGCGGACTAGCGGGGGCACAGATACGCAGTATTTT.

This clonotype was detected only a few times. The rearrangement uses TRBV18 and TRBJ2-1; maybe TRBD2 (6 bases). CDR3 length: 15 residues. Deletions cut 3 bases from V and 6 bases from J, with 15 bases between. Germline V CDR1 and CDR2: KGHSH, LQKENI. The CDR3 nucleotides read TGTGCCAGCTCACCTCGGGCCGGGACTGGCAATGAGCAGTTCTTC. This codes for CASSPRAGTGNEQFF. The full variable domain, in which reference TRBV18 and TRBJ2-1 provide the parts outside the CDR3, is NAGVMQNPRHLVRRRGQEARLRCSPMKGHSHVYWYRQLPEEGLKFMVYLQKENIIDESGMPKERFSAEFPKEGPSILRIQQVVRGDSAAYFCASSPRAGTGNEQFFGPGTRLTVL.

This clonotype has just a few counts. V is TRBV7-8 and J is TRBJ2-1; TRBD1 might be the D (6 bases). Per germline, CDR1 SGHVS and CDR2 FQNEAQ. CDR3 length: 16 residues. Trimming pared 2 bases from V and 2 bases from J, leaving 13 bases between. As DNA, the CDR3 is TGTGCCAGCAGCTTATGGGGTCAGGGGCCCTACAATGAGCAGTTCTTC. It yields the protein CASSLWGQGPYNEQFF.

This clonotype was seen at least ten times. CDR3 sequence (DNA): TGTGCCAGCAGCCCAAGTGGGGTCCAAGGGTATGGCTACACCTTC. Amino acids: CASSPSGVQGYGYTF. The V call is TRBV25-1, the J call TRBJ1-2; unclear D gene. CDR3 size: 15 residues. Germline values: CDR1 MGHDK, CDR2 SYGVNS. Trimming left V 6 bases short and J 5 bases short, with 19 bases between.

The V and J genes are TRBV6-6 and TRBJ1-1, with D uncertain. CDR3 length: 14 amino acids. V was shortened by 2 bases and J by 3 bases, with 10 bases between the two germline ends. Germline assignment: CDR1 MNHNY and CDR2 SVGAGI (reference sequence). CDR3 nucleotide sequence: TGTGCCAGCAGTTACGGGCAACAAGACACTGAAGCTTTCTTT. Protein product: CASSYGQQDTEAFF.

This clonotype was seen many times. The germline gene is not matched at one end of the junction; a read error may be the cause. The chain employs TRBV7-2 and TRBJ2-3; 7 positions agree with TRBD2. Germline values: CDR1 SGHTA, CDR2 FQGNSA. CDR3 length: 13 residues. The CDR3 region has the DNA TGTGCCAGCAGCATAGCGGGTACAGATACGCAGTATTTT. It translates to CASSIAGTDTQYF. The full variable domain, with the rest looked up from reference TRBV7-2 and TRBJ2-3, is GAGVSQSPSNKVTEKGKDVELRCDPISGHTALYWYRQSLGQGLEFLIYFQGNSAPDKSGLPSDRFSAERTGGSVSTLTIQRTQQEDSAVYLCASSIAGTDTQYFGPGTRLTVL.

The chain couples TRBV29-1 to TRBJ2-7, with a weak D call TRBD2 (5 bases). The DNA end favors TRBJ2-5, so the J call may be wrong. Germline V gene data show CDR1 as SQVTM and CDR2 as ANQGSEA. The CDR3 sequence is 12 residues long. The DNA of the CDR3 is TGCAGCGTTGGGCCGCGGGTTGAGACCCAGTACTTC. The encoded protein is CSVGPRVETQYF.